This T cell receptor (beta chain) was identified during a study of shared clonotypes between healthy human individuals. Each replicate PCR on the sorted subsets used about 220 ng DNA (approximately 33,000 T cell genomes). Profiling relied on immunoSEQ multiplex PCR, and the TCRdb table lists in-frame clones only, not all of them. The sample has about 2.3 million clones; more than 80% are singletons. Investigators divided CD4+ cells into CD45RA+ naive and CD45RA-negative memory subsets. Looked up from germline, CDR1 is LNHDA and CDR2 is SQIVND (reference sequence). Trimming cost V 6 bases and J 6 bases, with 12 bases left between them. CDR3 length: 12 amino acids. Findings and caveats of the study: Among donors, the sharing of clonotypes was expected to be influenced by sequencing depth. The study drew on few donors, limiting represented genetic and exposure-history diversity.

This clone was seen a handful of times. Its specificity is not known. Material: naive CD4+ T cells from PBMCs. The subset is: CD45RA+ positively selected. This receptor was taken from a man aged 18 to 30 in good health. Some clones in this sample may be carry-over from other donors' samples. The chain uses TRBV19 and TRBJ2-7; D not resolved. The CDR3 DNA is TGTGCCAGTAGCCACTTTGGAACCGAGCAGTACTTC. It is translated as CASSHFGTEQYF.